These T cell receptor beta chains were read from a single sample in a study of metastatic and nonmetastatic thyroid tumors. TCRdb re-processed the PCR reads through MiXCR. The sample lists 7,500 to 9,500 clones; 35% were seen once. The sequencing sample was made of tumor tissue. These receptors all stem from a female donor with papillary thyroid cancer or a benign thyroid nodule (not recorded which). Some clones in this sample may be carry-over from other donors' samples. The CDR3 runs from the conserved cysteine through the conserved F or W. The order of the fields is clone size, J gene, V gene, CDR3 protein. Clone size is not always given. Where it is, it says once, few, many or a class for expanded clones.

>-|TRBJ2-1|TRBV20-1
CSARNSGSSYNEQFF
>-|TRBJ1-1|TRBV12-3/TRBV12-4
CASHVPELMNTEAFF
>few|TRBJ2-1|TRBV6-2/TRBV6-3
CASSYSRQGFSNDEQFF
>-|TRBJ2-7|TRBV2
CASRQESYEQYF
>-|TRBJ2-7|TRBV6-1
CASNTGTGAHEQYF
>few|TRBJ2-7|TRBV6-1
CASSEIGADEQYF
>medium-sized|TRBJ2-7|TRBV7-6
CASSLGSSLGEQYF
>medium-sized|TRBJ1-5|TRBV19
CATVNGVNSNQPQHF
>few|TRBJ1-1|TRBV27
CASSSGSNTEAFF
>-|TRBJ2-5|TRBV12-3/TRBV12-4
CVSKRDTQETQYF
>-|TRBJ2-7|TRBV6-1
CASRRRTSGGYEQYF